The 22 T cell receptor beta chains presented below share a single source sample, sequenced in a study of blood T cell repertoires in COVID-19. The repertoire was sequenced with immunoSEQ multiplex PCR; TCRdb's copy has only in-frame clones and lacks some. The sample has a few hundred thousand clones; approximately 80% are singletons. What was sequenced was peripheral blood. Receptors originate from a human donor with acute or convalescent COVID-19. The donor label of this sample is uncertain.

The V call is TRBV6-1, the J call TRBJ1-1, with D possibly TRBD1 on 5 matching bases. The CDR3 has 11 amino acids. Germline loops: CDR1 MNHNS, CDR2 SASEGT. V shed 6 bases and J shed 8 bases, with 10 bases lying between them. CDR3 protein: CASSHGGEAFF. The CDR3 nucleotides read TGTGCCAGCAGCCATGGGGGGGAAGCTTTCTTT.

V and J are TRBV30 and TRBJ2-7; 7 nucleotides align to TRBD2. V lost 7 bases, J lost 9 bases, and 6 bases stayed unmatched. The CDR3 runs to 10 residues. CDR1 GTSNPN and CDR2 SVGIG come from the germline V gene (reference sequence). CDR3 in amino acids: CALGGARQYF. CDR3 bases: TGTGCCTTGGGAGGGGCGAGGCAGTACTTC.

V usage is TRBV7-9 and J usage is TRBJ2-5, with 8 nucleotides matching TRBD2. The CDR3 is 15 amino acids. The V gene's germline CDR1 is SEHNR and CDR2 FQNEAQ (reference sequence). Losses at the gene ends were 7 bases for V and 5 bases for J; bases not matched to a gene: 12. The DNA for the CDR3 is TGTGCCAGCACCCAGAGCGGGAGCGTTCCTGAGACCCAGTACTTC. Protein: CASTQSGSVPETQYF.

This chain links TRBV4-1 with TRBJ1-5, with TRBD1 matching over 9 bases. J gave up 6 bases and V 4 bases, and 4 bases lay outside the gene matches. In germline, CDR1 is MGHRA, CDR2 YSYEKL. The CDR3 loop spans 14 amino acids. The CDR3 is CASSLGQGGQPQHF. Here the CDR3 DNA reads TGCGCCAGCAGCCTGGGACAGGGTGGTCAGCCCCAGCATTTT.

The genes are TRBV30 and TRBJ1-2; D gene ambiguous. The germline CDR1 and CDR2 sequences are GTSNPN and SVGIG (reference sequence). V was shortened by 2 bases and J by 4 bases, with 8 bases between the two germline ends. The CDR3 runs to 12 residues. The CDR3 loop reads CAWSLQIYGYTF. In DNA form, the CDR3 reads TGTGCCTGGAGTCTACAGATCTATGGCTACACCTTC.

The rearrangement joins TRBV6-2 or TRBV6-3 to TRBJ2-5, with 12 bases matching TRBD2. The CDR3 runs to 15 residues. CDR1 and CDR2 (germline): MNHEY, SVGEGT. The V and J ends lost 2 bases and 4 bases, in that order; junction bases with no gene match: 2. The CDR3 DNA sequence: TGTGCCAGCAGTTACAGGGGACTAGCGGGAGAGACCCAGTACTTC. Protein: CASSYRGLAGETQYF.

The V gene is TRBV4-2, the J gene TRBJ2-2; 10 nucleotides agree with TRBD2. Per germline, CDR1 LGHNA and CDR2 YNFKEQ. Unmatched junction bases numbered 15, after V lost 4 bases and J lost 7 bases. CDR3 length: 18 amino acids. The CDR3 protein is CASSRLGLASGSGGELFF. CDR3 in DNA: TGTGCCAGCAGCCGACTGGGACTAGCGAGCGGGTCCGGCGGGGAGCTGTTTTTT.

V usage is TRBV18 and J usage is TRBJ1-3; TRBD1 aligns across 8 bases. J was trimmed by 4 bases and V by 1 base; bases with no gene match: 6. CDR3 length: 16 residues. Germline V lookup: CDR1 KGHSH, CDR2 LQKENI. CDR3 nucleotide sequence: TGTGCCAGCTCACCACAGACAGGGGCGAAGGGAAACACCATATATTTT. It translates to CASSPQTGAKGNTIYF.

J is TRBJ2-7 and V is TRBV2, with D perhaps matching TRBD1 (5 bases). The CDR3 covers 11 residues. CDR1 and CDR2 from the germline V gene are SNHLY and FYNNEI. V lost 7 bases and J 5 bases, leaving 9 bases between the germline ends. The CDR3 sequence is CASTRADEQYF. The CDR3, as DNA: TGTGCCAGCACCAGGGCGGACGAGCAGTACTTC.

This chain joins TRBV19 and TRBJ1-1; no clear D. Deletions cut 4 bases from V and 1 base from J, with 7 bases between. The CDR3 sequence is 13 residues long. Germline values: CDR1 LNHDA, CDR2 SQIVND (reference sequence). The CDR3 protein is CASSSGGNTEAFF. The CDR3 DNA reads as TGTGCCAGTAGTAGCGGCGGGAACACTGAAGCTTTCTTT.

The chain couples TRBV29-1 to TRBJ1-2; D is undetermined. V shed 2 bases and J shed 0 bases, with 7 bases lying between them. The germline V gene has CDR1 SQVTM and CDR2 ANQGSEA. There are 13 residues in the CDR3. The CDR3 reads CSVENIANYGYTF. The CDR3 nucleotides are TGCAGCGTTGAAAACATCGCTAACTATGGCTACACCTTC.

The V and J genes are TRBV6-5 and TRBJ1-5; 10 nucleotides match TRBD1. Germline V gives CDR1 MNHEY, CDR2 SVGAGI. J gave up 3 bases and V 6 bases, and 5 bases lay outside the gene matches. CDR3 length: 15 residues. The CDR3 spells CASSSDRGHNQPQHF. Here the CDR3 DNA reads TGTGCCAGCAGCTCAGACAGGGGGCACAATCAGCCCCAGCATTTT.

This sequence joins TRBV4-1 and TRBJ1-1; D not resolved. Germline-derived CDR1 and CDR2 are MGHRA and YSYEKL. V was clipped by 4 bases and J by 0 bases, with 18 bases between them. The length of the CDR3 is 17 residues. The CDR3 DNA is TGCGCCAGCAGCCTGCTGGGCCTCGCGACGATGAACACTGAAGCTTTCTTT. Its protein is CASSLLGLATMNTEAFF.

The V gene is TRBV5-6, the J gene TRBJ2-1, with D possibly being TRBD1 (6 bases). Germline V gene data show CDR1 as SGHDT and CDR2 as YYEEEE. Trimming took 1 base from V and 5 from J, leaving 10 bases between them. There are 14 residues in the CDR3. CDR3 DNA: TGTGCCAGCAGCTTGCAGGGGTTGAACAATGAGCAGTTCTTC. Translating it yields CASSLQGLNNEQFF.

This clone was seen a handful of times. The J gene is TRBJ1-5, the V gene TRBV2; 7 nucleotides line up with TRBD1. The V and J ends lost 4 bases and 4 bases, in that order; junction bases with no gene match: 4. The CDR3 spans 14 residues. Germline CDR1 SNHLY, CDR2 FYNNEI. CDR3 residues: CASSAQQGNQPQHF. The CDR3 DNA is TGTGCCAGCAGTGCCCAACAGGGGAATCAGCCCCAGCATTTT.

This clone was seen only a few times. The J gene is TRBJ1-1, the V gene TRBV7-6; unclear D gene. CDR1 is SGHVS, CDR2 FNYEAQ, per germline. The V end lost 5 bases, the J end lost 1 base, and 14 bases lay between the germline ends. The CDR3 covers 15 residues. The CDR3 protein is CASSPVWAGNTEAFF. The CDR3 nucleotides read TGTGCCAGCAGCCCCGTTTGGGCGGGGAACACTGAAGCTTTCTTT.

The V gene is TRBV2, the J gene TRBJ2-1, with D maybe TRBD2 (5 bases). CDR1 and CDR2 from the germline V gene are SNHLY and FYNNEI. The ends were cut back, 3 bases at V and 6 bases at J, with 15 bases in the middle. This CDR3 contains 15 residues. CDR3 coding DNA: TGTGCCAGCAGTGATCGGGGAGCCAGGATCAATGAGCAGTTCTTC. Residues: CASSDRGARINEQFF.

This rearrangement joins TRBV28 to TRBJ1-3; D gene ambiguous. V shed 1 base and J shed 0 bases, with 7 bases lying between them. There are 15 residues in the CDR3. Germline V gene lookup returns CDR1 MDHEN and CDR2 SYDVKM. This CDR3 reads CASSLFGVSGNTIYF. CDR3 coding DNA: TGTGCCAGCAGTTTATTCGGGGTCTCTGGAAACACCATATATTTT.

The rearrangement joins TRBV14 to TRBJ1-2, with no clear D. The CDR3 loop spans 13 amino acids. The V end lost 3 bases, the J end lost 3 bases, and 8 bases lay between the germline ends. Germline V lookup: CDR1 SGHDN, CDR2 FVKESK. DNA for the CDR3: TGTGCCAGCAGCCAGGCCGTCCACTATGGCTACACCTTC. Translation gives CASSQAVHYGYTF.

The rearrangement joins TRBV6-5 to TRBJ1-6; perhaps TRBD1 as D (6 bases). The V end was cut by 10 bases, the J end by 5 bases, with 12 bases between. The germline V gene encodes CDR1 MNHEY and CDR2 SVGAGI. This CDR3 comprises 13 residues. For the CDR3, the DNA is TGTGCCACCAAAGGGGGGGATAATTCACCCCTCCACTTT. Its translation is CATKGGDNSPLHF.

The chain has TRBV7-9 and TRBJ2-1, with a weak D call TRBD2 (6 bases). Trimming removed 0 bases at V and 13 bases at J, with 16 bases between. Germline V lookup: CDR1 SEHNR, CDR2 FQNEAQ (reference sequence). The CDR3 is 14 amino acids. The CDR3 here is CASSLAPTSNHQFF. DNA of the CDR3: TGTGCCAGCAGCTTAGCGCCCACTAGCAATCACCAGTTCTTC.

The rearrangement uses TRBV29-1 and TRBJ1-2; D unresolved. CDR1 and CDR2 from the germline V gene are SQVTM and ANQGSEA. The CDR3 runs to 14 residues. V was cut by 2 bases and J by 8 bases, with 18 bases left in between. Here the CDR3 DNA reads TGCAGCGTTGAAAAAGGACTTCTGATGGCGGGCTACACCTTC. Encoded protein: CSVEKGLLMAGYTF.